The 3 T cell receptor beta chains reported below all come from one sample, sequenced in a study of identical twins. TCRdb fed the 5' RACE reads into MiXCR, producing one record per CDR3 protein. This table holds roughly 770,000 distinct CDR3 sequences, roughly 18% found once. The data were also submitted as part of a second study, on T cells expressing NK-cell markers.

Sequencing was performed on PBMCs. Every receptor here comes from a woman aged 18 to 35 in good health.

This clonotype was detected only a few times. V is TRBV3-1 and J is TRBJ2-1, with no clear D. CDR1 and CDR2 (germline): LGHDT, YNNKEL (reference sequence). The CDR3 runs 13 residues. The ends were cut back, 4 bases at V and 5 bases at J, with 9 bases in the middle. CDR3: CASSLRLHNEQFF. CDR3 bases: TGTGCCAGCAGCCTTCGACTCCACAATGAGCAGTTCTTC.

This clonotype was counted ten times or more. V usage is TRBV20-1 and J usage is TRBJ2-1; no reliable D call. Trimming took off 0 bases at V and 8 bases at J, with 5 bases between the two ends. This CDR3 spans 11 amino acids. Germline V lookup: CDR1 DFQATT, CDR2 SNEGSKA (reference sequence). The CDR3 sequence: CSARDGYEQFF. In DNA form, the CDR3 reads TGCAGTGCTAGAGATGGGTATGAGCAGTTCTTC.

The chain uses TRBV29-1 and TRBJ1-1; D ambiguous. The CDR3 length is 13 residues. Germline loops: CDR1 SQVTM, CDR2 ANQGSEA. Trimming left V 4 bases short and J 7 bases short, with 16 bases between. In DNA, the CDR3 is TGCAGCGTTGGGATCCCCGGGATAGTTGAAGCTTTCTTT. This codes for CSVGIPGIVEAFF.